Below are 15 T cell receptor beta chains sequenced from a single sample in a study of shared clonotypes between healthy human individuals. Libraries were prepared by immunoSEQ multiplex PCR; TCRdb keeps only in-frame clonotypes and omits some of them. Altogether millions of clones are present, 93% being singletons, with the ten largest covering under 0.45%. The sample consisted of naive CD4+ T cells from PBMCs. Subset indicated: CD45RA+ positively selected. Source of these receptors: a young man in good health. Some clones in this sample may be carry-over from other donors' samples.

The chain uses TRBV19 and TRBJ2-7, with D tentatively TRBD1 (6 bases). The CDR3 consists of 14 residues. The V end was cut by 3 bases, the J end by 0 bases, with 9 bases between. Germline CDR1 LNHDA, CDR2 SQIVND (reference sequence). Written as DNA, the CDR3 is TGTGCCAGTAGTATCACAGGGAACTCCTACGAGCAGTACTTC. It codes for CASSITGNSYEQYF.

This chain joins TRBV11-1 and TRBJ2-7; 14 bases align to TRBD2. Germline-derived CDR1 and CDR2 are SGHAT and FQDESV (reference sequence). The trim removed 4 bases at V and 3 bases at J, leaving 2 bases unmatched. The CDR3 spans 15 residues. The DNA for the CDR3 is TGTGCCAGCAGCTGGACTAGCGGGAGGATCTACGAGCAGTACTTC. It encodes CASSWTSGRIYEQYF. The full variable domain, with the rest looked up from reference TRBV11-1 and TRBJ2-7, is EAEVAQSPRYKITEKSQAVAFWCDPISGHATLYWYRQILGQGPELLVQFQDESVVDDSQLPKDRFSAERLKGVDSTLKIQPAELGDSAMYLCASSWTSGRIYEQYFGPGTRLTVT.

Of note for this clone: The same CDR3 arises from other DNA sequences in this sample as well. V gene TRBV5-1 combines with J gene TRBJ2-5; 10 positions match TRBD1. The trim removed 4 bases at V and 3 bases at J, leaving 6 bases unmatched. Germline CDR1 and CDR2: SGHRS and YFSETQ. The CDR3 loop spans 15 amino acids. CDR3 bases: TGCGCCAGCAGCCTAACCGGGACAGGGGAAGAGACCCAGTACTTC. Its translation: CASSLTGTGEETQYF.

The V call is TRBV5-6, the J call TRBJ2-7, with 9 positions matching TRBD1. The germline V gene has CDR1 SGHDT and CDR2 YYEEEE. V gave up 1 base and J gave up 2 bases; unmatched junction bases: 10. This CDR3 spans 17 amino acids. This CDR3 reads CASSLSRTGVYTYEQYF. CDR3 nucleotide sequence: TGTGCCAGCAGCTTGTCCCGGACAGGGGTCTATACCTACGAGCAGTACTTC.

On this clone itself: The sample has other DNA sequences that encode this CDR3 too. The rearrangement uses TRBV5-1 and TRBJ2-3; D is unclear. From germline, CDR1 is SGHRS and CDR2 YFSETQ. The CDR3 is 13 residues long. Between the trimmed V and J ends, which lost 3 bases and 0 bases, there was a span of 5 bases. The CDR3 loop is CASSSSSTDTQYF. Here the CDR3 DNA reads TGCGCCAGCAGCTCCTCTAGCACAGATACGCAGTATTTT.

The chain links TRBV5-1 to TRBJ2-1; 13 bases map to TRBD2. Germline CDR1 is SGHRS and CDR2 is YFSETQ. Losses at the gene ends were 4 bases for V and 7 bases for J; bases not matched to a gene: 8. The length of the CDR3 is 16 residues. CDR3 loop: CASSLGLAGPFNEQFF. The CDR3 bases are TGCGCCAGCAGCCTGGGACTAGCGGGACCATTTAATGAGCAGTTCTTC. The whole variable domain, filled in from reference TRBV5-1 and TRBJ2-1, reads KAGVTQTPRYLIKTRGQQVTLSCSPISGHRSVSWYQQTPGQGLQFLFEYFSETQRNKGNFPGRFSGRQFSNSRSEMNVSTLELGDSALYLCASSLGLAGPFNEQFFGPGTRLTVL.

The chain carries TRBV5-1 and TRBJ2-5; 7 nucleotides align to TRBD1. J was trimmed by 5 bases and V by 7 bases; bases with no gene match: 11. CDR1 is SGHRS and CDR2 is YFSETQ in the germline V gene. There are 14 residues in the CDR3. The CDR3 DNA is TGCGCCAGCGACAGCACAGGGGTTAGCGAGACCCAGTACTTC. Protein: CASDSTGVSETQYF.

The sample holds a few counts of this clone. The genes are TRBV6-1 and TRBJ1-2; 7 positions agree with TRBD1. V dropped 6 bases and J dropped 6; count of bases not matched to a gene: 4. The CDR3 totals 12 residues. The germline CDR1 and CDR2 sequences are MNHNS and SASEGT. The CDR3 here is CASRGDRDGYTF. In nucleotides, the CDR3 is TGTGCCAGCAGGGGGGACAGAGATGGCTACACCTTC.

The chain recombines TRBV7-6 with TRBJ2-1; 8 bases map to TRBD2. The CDR3 extends over 15 amino acids. Trimming removed 0 bases from V and 4 bases from J; junction bases left unmatched: 2. The germline gives CDR1 SGHVS, CDR2 FNYEAQ. Written as DNA, the CDR3 is TGTGCCAGCAGCTTAGCGGGACTAGTATACAATGAGCAGTTCTTC. Protein product: CASSLAGLVYNEQFF. Using reference TRBV7-6 and TRBJ2-1 for the parts outside the CDR3, the full variable domain is GAGVSQSPRYKVTKRGQDVALRCDPISGHVSLYWYRQALGQGPEFLTYFNYEAQQDKSGLPNDRFSAERPEGSISTLTIQRTEQRDSAMYRCASSLAGLVYNEQFFGPGTRLTVL.

The V gene is TRBV10-3, the J gene TRBJ1-2; TRBD1 agrees at 7 bases. The CDR3 loop spans 14 amino acids. V lost 5 bases to trimming and J lost 3 bases; unmatched junction nucleotides: 6. Germline V gene sequence: CDR1 ENHRY, CDR2 SYGVKD. The DNA for the CDR3 is TGTGCCATCAGTCTATTCACAGGGGACTATGGCTACACCTTC. Translating gives CAISLFTGDYGYTF.

This chain links TRBV19 with TRBJ2-7; TRBD2 matches at 11 bases. CDR1 is LNHDA and CDR2 is SQIVND in the germline V gene (reference sequence). The length of the CDR3 is 16 residues. V gave up 7 bases and J gave up 1 base; unmatched junction bases: 9. CDR3 sequence (DNA): TGTGCCAGTATTCAAATAGCGGGAGGGAATTCCTACGAGCAGTACTTC. Translating gives CASIQIAGGNSYEQYF.

The chain links TRBV6-1 to TRBJ2-1, with D uncertain. Looked up from germline, CDR1 is MNHNS and CDR2 is SASEGT. The CDR3 has 16 amino acids. Deletions cut 1 base from V and 2 bases from J, with 12 bases between. In DNA form, the CDR3 reads TGTGCCAGCAGTGAAGTAGGGTCTCCCCCCTACAATGAGCAGTTCTTC. Residues: CASSEVGSPPYNEQFF.

This sequence joins TRBV7-9 and TRBJ2-4; D not certain. Germline V CDR1 and CDR2: SEHNR, FQNEAQ (reference sequence). The CDR3 spans 15 residues. With 2 bases removed from V and 0 bases from J, the gap between germline ends came to 8 bases. CDR3 nucleotide sequence: TGTGCCAGCAGCTTAACGAGCTTAGCCAAAAACATTCAGTACTTC. It specifies CASSLTSLAKNIQYF.

Remarks on this clone: Other nucleotide sequences from this sample produce the same CDR3. This chain links TRBV5-6 with TRBJ2-5, with 9 bases that match TRBD2. With 0 bases clipped from V and 2 bases from J, the junction kept 2 bases outside the gene matches. The CDR3 is made up of 15 amino acids. CDR1 is SGHDT and CDR2 is YYEEEE in the germline V gene. The CDR3 sequence is CASSLGLAGQETQYF. The CDR3 bases are TGTGCCAGCAGCTTGGGGCTAGCGGGACAAGAGACCCAGTACTTC.

The sample holds one count of this clone. The chain employs TRBV7-9 and TRBJ1-5; TRBD1 matches 10 bases. With V trimmed by 0 bases and J by 6 bases, 5 bases remained unmatched. This CDR3 comprises 16 residues. Germline V CDR1 and CDR2: SEHNR, FQNEAQ (reference sequence). The CDR3 loop reads CASSLASGTGAQPQHF. The CDR3 DNA reads TGTGCCAGCAGCTTAGCTAGCGGGACAGGGGCTCAGCCCCAGCATTTT.